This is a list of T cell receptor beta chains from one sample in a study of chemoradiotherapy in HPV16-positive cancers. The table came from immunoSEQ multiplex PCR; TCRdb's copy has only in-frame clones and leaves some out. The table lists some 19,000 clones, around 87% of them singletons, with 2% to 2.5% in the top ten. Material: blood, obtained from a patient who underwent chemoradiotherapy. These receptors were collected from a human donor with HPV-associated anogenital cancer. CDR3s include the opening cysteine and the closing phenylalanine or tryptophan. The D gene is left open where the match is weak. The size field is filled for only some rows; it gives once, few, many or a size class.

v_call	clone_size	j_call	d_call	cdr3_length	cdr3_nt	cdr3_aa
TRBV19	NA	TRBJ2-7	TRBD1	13	TGTGCCAGTAGTATCTGGACAGGCTACGAGCAGTACTTC	CASSIWTGYEQYF
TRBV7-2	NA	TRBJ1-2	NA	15	TGTGCCAGCAGCTTAGGGGCTGACGTAGTCTATGGCTACACCTTC	CASSLGADVVYGYTF
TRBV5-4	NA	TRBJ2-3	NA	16	TGTGCCAGCAGCTTAGGTACTCTCGGCAGCACAGATACGCAGTATTTT	CASSLGTLGSTDTQYF
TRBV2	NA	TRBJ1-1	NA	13	TGTGCCAGCAGTGACGTCCTGAACACTGAAGCTTTCTTT	CASSDVLNTEAFF
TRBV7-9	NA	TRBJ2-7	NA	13	TGTGCCAGCAGTACGGGAAAACTCTACGAGCAGTACTTC	CASSTGKLYEQYF
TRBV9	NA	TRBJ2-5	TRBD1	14	TGTGCCAGCAGCGGACCAGACAGGGGGGAGACCCAGTACTTC	CASSGPDRGETQYF
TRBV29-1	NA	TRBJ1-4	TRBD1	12	TGCAGCGCGGGACAGGGGAATGAAAAACTGTTTTTT	CSAGQGNEKLFF
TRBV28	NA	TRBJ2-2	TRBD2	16	TGTGCCAGAAGGACTAGCGGGAGGGTGAACACCGGGGAGCTGTTTTTT	CARRTSGRVNTGELFF
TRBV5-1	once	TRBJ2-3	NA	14	TGCGCCAGCAGCCAGAACAGGGAGACAGATACGCAGTATTTT	CASSQNRETDTQYF
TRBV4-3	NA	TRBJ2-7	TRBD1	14	TGCGCCAGCAGCCAATTGGGACAGGTCTACGAGCAGTACTTC	CASSQLGQVYEQYF
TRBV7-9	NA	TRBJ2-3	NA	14	TGTGCCAGCAGCTTACTTAGCATTCCAGATACGCAGTATTTT	CASSLLSIPDTQYF
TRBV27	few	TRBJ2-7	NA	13	TGTGCCAGCAGTCCCCGGACCCCGTGGGAGCAGTACTTC	CASSPRTPWEQYF
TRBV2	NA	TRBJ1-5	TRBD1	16	TGTGCCAGCAGTAGGACAGGGGGCGCGGGCAATCAGCCCCAGCATTTT	CASSRTGGAGNQPQHF
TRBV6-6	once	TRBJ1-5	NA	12	TGTGCCAGCATGAATAGCAATCAGCCCCAGCATTTT	CASMNSNQPQHF
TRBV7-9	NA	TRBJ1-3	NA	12	TGTGCCAGCATGTCAGAAGGAAACACCATATATTTT	CASMSEGNTIYF
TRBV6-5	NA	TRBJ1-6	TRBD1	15	TGTGCCAGCAGTCCCCCGGGACAGGGTGCCTCACCCCTCCACTTT	CASSPPGQGASPLHF
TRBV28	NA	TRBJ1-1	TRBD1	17	TGTGCCAGCAGCATCACCGGGACAGGGGGCCCGAACACTGAAGCTTTCTTT	CASSITGTGGPNTEAFF
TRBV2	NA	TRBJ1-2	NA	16	TGTGCCAGCAGTAGTACAGAACCAACTACAAAATATGGCTACACCTTC	CASSSTEPTTKYGYTF
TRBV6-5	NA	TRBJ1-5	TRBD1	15	TGTGCCAGCAGTCCACGGGGCAGGGGGAATCAGCCCCAGCATTTT	CASSPRGRGNQPQHF
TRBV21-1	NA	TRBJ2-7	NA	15	TGTGCCAGCGACCCCAGGACAGGGGGTATCTACGAGCAGTACTTC	CASDPRTGGIYEQYF
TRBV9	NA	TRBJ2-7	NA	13	TGTGCCAGCAGCGTAGACGGAAACTACGAGCAGTACTTC	CASSVDGNYEQYF
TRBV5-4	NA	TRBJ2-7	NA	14	TGTGCCAGCAGCCCACAGGGGGGGCTGGACGAGCAGTACTTC	CASSPQGGLDEQYF
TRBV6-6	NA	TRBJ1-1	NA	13	TGTGCCAGCAGTTTCTGGAGGGACACTGAAGCTTTCTTT	CASSFWRDTEAFF
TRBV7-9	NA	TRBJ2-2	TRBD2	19	TGTGCCAGCAGCTCCCGGTGGGGTAGCGGGGGGCATAACACCGGGGAGCTGTTTTTT	CASSSRWGSGGHNTGELFF
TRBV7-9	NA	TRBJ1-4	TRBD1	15	TGTGCCAGCAGCCCGGGACAGGGGTTGGCTGAAAAACTGTTTTTT	CASSPGQGLAEKLFF
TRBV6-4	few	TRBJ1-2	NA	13	TGTGCCAGCAGTGGCGCCGGGGAGTATGGCTACACCTTC	CASSGAGEYGYTF
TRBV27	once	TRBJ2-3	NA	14	TGTGCCAGCAGGTCGGTCGGCAGCACAGATACGCAGTATTTT	CASRSVGSTDTQYF
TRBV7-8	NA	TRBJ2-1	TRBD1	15	TGTGCCAGCAGCCGAGGACAGGAAACCTACAATGAGCAGTTCTTC	CASSRGQETYNEQFF
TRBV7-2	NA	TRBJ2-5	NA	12	TGTGCCAGCAGTACAGACCAAGAGACCCAGTACTTC	CASSTDQETQYF
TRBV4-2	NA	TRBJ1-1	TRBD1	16	TGTGCCAGCAGCTTGAATACGGGACAGGGGAACACTGAAGCTTTCTTT	CASSLNTGQGNTEAFF
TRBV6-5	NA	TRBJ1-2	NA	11	TGTGCCAGCACCTCCGGGGACGGCTACACCTTC	CASTSGDGYTF
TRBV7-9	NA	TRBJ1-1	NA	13	TGTGCCAGCAGCCAGCCCCGGGACCCTGAATCTTTCTTT	CASSQPRDPESFF
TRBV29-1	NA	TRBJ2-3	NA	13	TGCAGCGTTGAAAAGGGCAGCACAGATACGCAGTATTTT	CSVEKGSTDTQYF
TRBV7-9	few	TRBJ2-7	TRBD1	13	TGTGCCAGCAGCCCCGGGACAGGGGTTAAGGGATACTTC	CASSPGTGVKGYF
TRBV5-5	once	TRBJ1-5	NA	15	TGTGCCAGCAGCAGAGAATGGAGGCACAATCAGCCCCAGCATTTT	CASSREWRHNQPQHF
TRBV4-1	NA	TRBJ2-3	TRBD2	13	TGCGCCAGCAGCAACGGACTAGCCAAGACGCAGTATTTT	CASSNGLAKTQYF
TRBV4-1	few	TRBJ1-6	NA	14	TGCGCCAGCACCCCAGACGGATCGGATTCACCCCTCCACTTT	CASTPDGSDSPLHF
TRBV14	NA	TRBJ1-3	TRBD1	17	TGTGCCAGCACCGCAGGGGGCAGGGCCCGCTCTGGAAACACCATATATTTT	CASTAGGRARSGNTIYF
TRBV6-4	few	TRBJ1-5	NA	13	TGTGCCAGCAGTGAACAGGGAGGCCAGCCCCAGCATTTT	CASSEQGGQPQHF
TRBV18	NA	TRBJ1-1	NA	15	TGTGCCAGCTCACCCCTCGAGGGGGGGAACACTGAAGCTTTCTTT	CASSPLEGGNTEAFF
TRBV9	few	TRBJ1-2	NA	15	TGTGCCAGCAGCCCCCGTCAGGGAAGGGTCGGAGGCTACACCTTC	CASSPRQGRVGGYTF
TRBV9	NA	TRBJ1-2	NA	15	TGTGCCAGCAGCGCCCGTGACAGCGCCCCTAAGGGCTACACCTTC	CASSARDSAPKGYTF
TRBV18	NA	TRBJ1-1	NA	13	TGTGCCAGCTCACCGACAAGGAACACTGAAGCTTTCTTT	CASSPTRNTEAFF
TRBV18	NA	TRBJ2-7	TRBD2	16	TGTGCCAGCTCACCACTTACTAGCGGGAGTAGGTACGAGCAGTACTTC	CASSPLTSGSRYEQYF
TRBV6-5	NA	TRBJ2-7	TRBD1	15	TGTGCCAGCAGAACTGGACAGGGAGTCCCCTACGAGCAGTACTTC	CASRTGQGVPYEQYF
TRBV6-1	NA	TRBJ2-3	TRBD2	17	TGTGCCAGCAGTGAAATTTCAGCGGGAGTATCGGCAGATACGCAGTATTTT	CASSEISAGVSADTQYF